These T cell receptor beta chains were read from a single sample in a study of T cell repertoires in cytomegalovirus infection. TCRdb used MiXCR to reprocess the reads, holding one entry per CDR3 protein. The sample has fewer than 850,000 distinct CDR3 sequences; 25% to 35% are singletons. The antigens these receptors bind are not known. The sequencing here drew on cultured CD8+ T cells from PBMCs, taken from culture after CMV antigen stimulation. The source of these receptors is a human donor in good health (CMV status not recorded). Some clones in this sample may be carry-over from other donors' samples. Both conserved end residues are trimmed from each CDR3. Not all rows give a size; the values are once, few, many and, for expanded clones, a class.

v_call: TRBV6-1; clone_size: few; cdr3_aa: ASIPYLTQQGSNEQF
v_call: TRBV27; clone_size: -; cdr3_aa: ASSWTGVGGGFSDEQF
v_call: TRBV11-1; clone_size: once; cdr3_aa: ASSRIRPTDTQY
v_call: TRBV4-1; clone_size: -; cdr3_aa: ASSQDMGGRETQY
v_call: TRBV7-6; clone_size: many; cdr3_aa: ASSVRGVPYNEQF
v_call: TRBV18; clone_size: few; cdr3_aa: ASSPWRDGAKNIQY
v_call: TRBV3-1; clone_size: -; cdr3_aa: ASGRDGGLGTDTQY
v_call: TRBV12-3/TRBV12-4; clone_size: few; cdr3_aa: ASSFPGRTTDTQY
v_call: TRBV7-6; clone_size: many; cdr3_aa: ASSLAGSSGELF
v_call: TRBV18; clone_size: -; cdr3_aa: ASSPSRYLTAQY
v_call: TRBV10-3; clone_size: once; cdr3_aa: AITEGERVGELF
v_call: TRBV4-1; clone_size: -; cdr3_aa: ASSQDMAGGPKREIQY
v_call: TRBV7-9; clone_size: -; cdr3_aa: ASSLVGTSYEQY
v_call: TRBV7-2; clone_size: many; cdr3_aa: ASSVDSYYNEQF
v_call: TRBV12-3/TRBV12-4; clone_size: -; cdr3_aa: ASSSEGAGNQPQH
v_call: TRBV15; clone_size: few; cdr3_aa: ATSRLSGDENYGYT
v_call: TRBV6-1; clone_size: -; cdr3_aa: ASSEDYWDTSVNKQY
v_call: TRBV5-3; clone_size: -; cdr3_aa: ASSHGMSTEAF
v_call: TRBV12-3/TRBV12-4; clone_size: few; cdr3_aa: ASRYTGNQPQH
v_call: TRBV7-3; clone_size: few; cdr3_aa: ASSLKSGGQYGYT
v_call: TRBV20-1; clone_size: -; cdr3_aa: SARGAGDYEQY
v_call: TRBV6-1; clone_size: -; cdr3_aa: ASSVGGASTDTQY
v_call: TRBV6-1; clone_size: -; cdr3_aa: ASTSSGGITEAF
v_call: TRBV20-1; clone_size: few; cdr3_aa: SAGPGFTDTQY
v_call: TRBV6-5; clone_size: -; cdr3_aa: ASTLDRAGNTIY
v_call: TRBV12-3/TRBV12-4; clone_size: few; cdr3_aa: ASRQGKARQPQH
v_call: TRBV6-2/TRBV6-3; clone_size: -; cdr3_aa: ASSWTAGYNEQF
v_call: TRBV6-4; clone_size: -; cdr3_aa: ASRDRIGEAF
v_call: TRBV27; clone_size: few; cdr3_aa: ASSTTGLDTEAF
v_call: TRBV18; clone_size: -; cdr3_aa: ASSPGSPEAF
v_call: TRBV11-1; clone_size: -; cdr3_aa: ASRSDREYEQY
v_call: TRBV7-8; clone_size: once; cdr3_aa: ASSVRTAQETQY
v_call: TRBV15; clone_size: -; cdr3_aa: ATSGTEKF
v_call: TRBV7-2; clone_size: -; cdr3_aa: ASRAGQGMETQY
v_call: TRBV27; clone_size: -; cdr3_aa: ASSPRGTPYYGYT
v_call: TRBV15; clone_size: once; cdr3_aa: ATSRAGIADTQY
v_call: TRBV6-1; clone_size: -; cdr3_aa: ASSPSPTGQAEETQY
v_call: TRBV6-1; clone_size: -; cdr3_aa: ASSGTGGGNQPQQ
v_call: TRBV15; clone_size: few; cdr3_aa: ATSRAVPGTVSLGQF
v_call: TRBV7-3; clone_size: few; cdr3_aa: ASSSDSYNTGELF
v_call: TRBV11-2; clone_size: -; cdr3_aa: ASTVMGRDTGELF
v_call: TRBV15; clone_size: -; cdr3_aa: TTSRDGVGETQY
v_call: TRBV7-6; clone_size: few; cdr3_aa: ASSSPGQGPQETQY
v_call: TRBV25-1; clone_size: few; cdr3_aa: ASRGKGLNLGAYEQY
v_call: TRBV20-1; clone_size: -; cdr3_aa: SAIPEGSRLETQY